A selection of T cell receptor beta chains follows, all from one sample in a study of CD4 T cell repertoires in COVID-19. Here immunoSEQ multiplex PCR was the method, and the copy in TCRdb shows in-frame clones only, minus some. Here the sample spans approximately 75,000 clones, 80% to 90% being singletons. Sequencing used CD4+ T cells from peripheral blood, obtained after recovery from COVID-19. The receptors were gathered from a human donor who had COVID-19. CDR3s include the opening cysteine and the closing phenylalanine or tryptophan. Each record gives: clone size, D gene, J gene, V gene, CDR3 protein, CDR3 DNA. D genes are given only for firm matches. Where a row states a size, it is once, few, many or the class of an expanded clone; other rows omit it.

size: -; D: TRBD1; J: TRBJ2-3; V: TRBV14; CDR3: CASSRRQGGDTQYF; DNA: TGTGCCAGCAGCCGGAGACAGGGGGGAGATACGCAGTATTTT
size: once; D: -; J: TRBJ1-1; V: TRBV11-2; CDR3: CASSSDLNTEAFF; DNA: TGTGCCAGCAGCTCGGATTTGAACACTGAAGCTTTCTTT
size: -; D: -; J: TRBJ1-5; V: TRBV7-9; CDR3: CASSPQGRQPQHF; DNA: TGTGCCAGCAGTCCTCAGGGGCGCCAGCCCCAGCATTTT
size: -; D: TRBD2; J: TRBJ2-5; V: TRBV6-5; CDR3: CASSLGTSWETQYF; DNA: TGTGCCAGCAGCCTCGGGACTAGCTGGGAGACCCAGTACTTC
size: -; D: -; J: TRBJ1-1; V: TRBV21-1; CDR3: CASSNRGSVEAFF; DNA: TGTGCCAGCAGCAACAGGGGAAGCGTTGAAGCTTTCTTT
size: -; D: TRBD1; J: TRBJ1-1; V: TRBV6-5; CDR3: CASTSTGTGRLQAFF; DNA: TGTGCCAGCACCTCAACCGGGACAGGGCGGCTGCAAGCTTTCTTT
size: -; D: -; J: TRBJ2-1; V: TRBV27; CDR3: CASSSRPRRDEQFF; DNA: TGTGCCAGCAGCTCTCGGCCGAGAAGGGATGAGCAGTTCTTC
size: once; D: TRBD2; J: TRBJ2-2; V: TRBV10-3; CDR3: CAIRGGLAGLSNTGELFF; DNA: TGTGCCATCAGGGGGGGACTAGCGGGCCTGTCGAACACCGGGGAGCTGTTTTTT
size: -; D: TRBD2; J: TRBJ2-2; V: TRBV4-2; CDR3: CASSQEAGGTGELFF; DNA: TGTGCCAGCAGCCAAGAGGCGGGGGGGACCGGGGAGCTGTTTTTT
size: -; D: TRBD1; J: TRBJ2-3; V: TRBV24-1; CDR3: CATSDDRANTQYF; DNA: TGTGCCACCAGTGATGACAGGGCCAATACGCAGTATTTT
size: -; D: -; J: TRBJ2-7; V: TRBV11-2; CDR3: CASSLGPGAKTYEQYF; DNA: TGTGCCAGCAGCTTAGGTCCTGGGGCAAAGACCTACGAGCAGTACTTC
size: -; D: -; J: TRBJ2-1; V: TRBV10-1; CDR3: CASSDPGWQEQFF; DNA: TGCGCCAGCAGTGACCCGGGGTGGCAGGAGCAGTTCTTC
size: -; D: TRBD1; J: TRBJ1-1; V: TRBV18; CDR3: CASSLWDRTLNTEAFF; DNA: TGTGCCAGCTCACTCTGGGACAGGACACTGAACACTGAAGCTTTCTTT
size: -; D: -; J: TRBJ2-1; V: TRBV6-2/TRBV6-3; CDR3: CASSSGLARRERYNEQFF; DNA: TGTGCCAGCAGTTCCGGGCTAGCGAGAAGAGAACGCTACAATGAGCAGTTCTTC
size: -; D: -; J: TRBJ2-3; V: TRBV7-9; CDR3: CASSLPGRKATQYF; DNA: TGTGCCAGCAGCTTACCGGGTAGAAAGGCTACGCAGTATTTT
size: -; D: -; J: TRBJ2-3; V: TRBV11-2; CDR3: CASSLVGGVTDTQYF; DNA: TGTGCCAGCAGCTTAGTAGGGGGGGTCACAGATACGCAGTATTTT
size: -; D: TRBD2; J: TRBJ2-3; V: TRBV4-2; CDR3: CASSPRTSGSTDTQYF; DNA: TGTGCCAGCAGCCCTAGGACTAGCGGATCCACAGATACGCAGTATTTT
size: -; D: TRBD1; J: TRBJ2-2; V: TRBV10-3; CDR3: CAISEDVQGITGELFF; DNA: TGTGCCATCAGTGAGGACGTACAGGGGATCACCGGGGAGCTGTTTTTT
size: -; D: -; J: TRBJ2-2; V: TRBV3-1/TRBV3-2; CDR3: CASSVVGTGELFF; DNA: TGTGCCAGCAGCGTAGTGGGGACCGGGGAGCTGTTTTTT
size: -; D: TRBD1; J: TRBJ2-7; V: TRBV7-9; CDR3: CASSLDTGTVIYEQYF; DNA: TGTGCCAGCAGCTTAGACACCGGGACAGTGATCTACGAGCAGTACTTC
size: -; D: -; J: TRBJ1-6; V: TRBV7-2; CDR3: CASSPGRRLDSPLHF; DNA: TGTGCCAGCAGCCCCGGACGGCGACTCGATTCACCCCTCCACTTT
size: -; D: TRBD1; J: TRBJ2-1; V: TRBV12-5; CDR3: CASGSRDRGDEQFF; DNA: TGTGCTAGTGGTTCCCGGGACAGGGGGGATGAGCAGTTCTTC
size: -; D: -; J: TRBJ1-3; V: TRBV28; CDR3: CASIRSRSGNTIYF; DNA: TGTGCCAGCATACGGTCTCGGTCTGGAAACACCATATATTTT
size: -; D: -; J: TRBJ2-2; V: TRBV27; CDR3: CASSLNGFLNTGELFF; DNA: TGTGCCAGCAGTTTAAATGGCTTCCTGAACACCGGGGAGCTGTTTTTT
size: -; D: -; J: TRBJ2-2; V: TRBV13; CDR3: CASSLGADTGELFF; DNA: TGTGCCAGCAGTCTGGGGGCCGACACCGGGGAGCTGTTTTTT
size: -; D: TRBD2; J: TRBJ2-2; V: TRBV5-1; CDR3: CASSRIAGVGTGELFF; DNA: TGCGCCAGCAGTCGGATAGCGGGAGTGGGGACCGGGGAGCTGTTTTTT
size: -; D: TRBD1; J: TRBJ1-2; V: TRBV4-1; CDR3: CASSQQPGQGFTNYGYTF; DNA: TGCGCCAGCAGCCAACAACCGGGACAGGGCTTTACTAACTATGGCTACACCTTC
size: -; D: TRBD1; J: TRBJ1-1; V: TRBV5-8; CDR3: CASSLGGGLDTEAFF; DNA: TGTGCCAGCAGCTTAGGGGGCGGCCTGGACACTGAAGCTTTCTTT
size: few; D: TRBD1; J: TRBJ1-1; V: TRBV6-5; CDR3: CASSWTGVNTEAFF; DNA: TGTGCCAGCAGTTGGACAGGGGTGAACACTGAAGCTTTCTTT
size: -; D: -; J: TRBJ2-5; V: TRBV5-1; CDR3: CASSPSGRGLETQYF; DNA: TGCGCCAGCAGTCCCAGCGGTCGGGGACTAGAGACCCAGTACTTC
size: -; D: TRBD2; J: TRBJ2-2; V: TRBV4-2; CDR3: CASSQSGTSGSYTGELFF; DNA: TGTGCCAGCAGCCAGTCCGGGACTAGCGGGAGTTATACCGGGGAGCTGTTTTTT
size: few; D: -; J: TRBJ2-1; V: TRBV6-2/TRBV6-3; CDR3: CASSYAGSSYNEQFF; DNA: TGTGCCAGCAGTTATGCCGGGAGCTCCTACAATGAGCAGTTCTTC
size: -; D: -; J: TRBJ1-2; V: TRBV6-5; CDR3: CASSPSQQYGYTF; DNA: TGTGCCAGCAGTCCCTCTCAGCAGTATGGCTACACCTTC
size: -; D: -; J: TRBJ2-1; V: TRBV10-2; CDR3: CASSGRSGYNEQFF; DNA: TGCGCCAGCAGTGGGAGATCAGGCTACAATGAGCAGTTCTTC
size: few; D: TRBD1; J: TRBJ1-5; V: TRBV24-1; CDR3: CATSDGQGTLNQPQHF; DNA: TGTGCCACCAGTGATGGACAGGGAACGTTGAATCAGCCCCAGCATTTT
size: -; D: -; J: TRBJ2-5; V: TRBV6-6; CDR3: CASSYSDTWPGETQYF; DNA: TGTGCCAGCAGTTACTCGGACACCTGGCCGGGGGAGACCCAGTACTTC
size: once; D: TRBD2; J: TRBJ2-1; V: TRBV29-1; CDR3: CSVDFGLAGHNEQFF; DNA: TGCAGCGTTGACTTCGGGTTAGCGGGCCACAATGAGCAGTTCTTC